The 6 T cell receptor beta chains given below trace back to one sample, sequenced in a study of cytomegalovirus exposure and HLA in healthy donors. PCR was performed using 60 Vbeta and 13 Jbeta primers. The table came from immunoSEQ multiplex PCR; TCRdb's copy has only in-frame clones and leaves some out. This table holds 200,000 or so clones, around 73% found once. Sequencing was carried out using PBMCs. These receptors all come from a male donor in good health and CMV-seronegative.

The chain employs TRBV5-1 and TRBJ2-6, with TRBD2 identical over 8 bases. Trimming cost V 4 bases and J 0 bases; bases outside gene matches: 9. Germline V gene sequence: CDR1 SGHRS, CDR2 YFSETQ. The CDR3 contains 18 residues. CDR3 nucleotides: TGCGCCAGCAGCACCCAAGCGGGAGCCAACTCTGGGGCCAACGTCCTGACTTTC. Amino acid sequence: CASSTQAGANSGANVLTF.

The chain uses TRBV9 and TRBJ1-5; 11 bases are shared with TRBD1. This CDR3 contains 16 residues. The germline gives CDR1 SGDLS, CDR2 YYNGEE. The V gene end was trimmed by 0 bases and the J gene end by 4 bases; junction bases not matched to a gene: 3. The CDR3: CASSVGGQGANQPQHF. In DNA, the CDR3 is TGTGCCAGCAGCGTAGGAGGACAGGGGGCTAATCAGCCCCAGCATTTT.

CDR3 nucleotide sequence: TGTGCCAGTAGTCGGACTAGCGGGGATTACAATGAGCAGTTCTTC. It specifies CASSRTSGDYNEQFF. V is TRBV19 and J is TRBJ2-1; TRBD2 matches at 12 bases. CDR1 and CDR2 from the germline V gene are LNHDA and SQIVND (reference sequence). The CDR3 runs to 15 residues. V shed 5 bases, J shed 4 bases, and the junction held 3 bases outside the gene matches.

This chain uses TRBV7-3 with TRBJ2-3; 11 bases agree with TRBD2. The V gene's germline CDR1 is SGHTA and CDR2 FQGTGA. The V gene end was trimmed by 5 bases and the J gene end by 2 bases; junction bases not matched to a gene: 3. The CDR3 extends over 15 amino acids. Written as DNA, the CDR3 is TGTGCCAGCAGCGTGACTAGCGGGACCACAGATACGCAGTATTTT. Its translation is CASSVTSGTTDTQYF.

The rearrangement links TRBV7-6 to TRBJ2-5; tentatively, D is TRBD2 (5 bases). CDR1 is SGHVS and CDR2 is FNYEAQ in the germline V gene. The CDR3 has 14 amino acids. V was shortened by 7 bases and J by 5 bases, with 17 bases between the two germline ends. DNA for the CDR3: TGTGCCAGCACCCCACGGGAAGGGTTTGAGACCCAGTACTTC. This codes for CASTPREGFETQYF.

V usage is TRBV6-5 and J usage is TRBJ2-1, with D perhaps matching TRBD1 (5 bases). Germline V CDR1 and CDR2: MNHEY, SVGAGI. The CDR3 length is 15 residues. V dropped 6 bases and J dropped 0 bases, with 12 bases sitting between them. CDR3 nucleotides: TGTGCCAGCAGCACGACACAGGCCTCCTACAATGAGCAGTTCTTC. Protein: CASSTTQASYNEQFF.